The source of this TCR beta chain is a study of cytomegalovirus exposure and HLA in healthy donors. Findings of the study overall: In all likelihood, a cluster of highly shared sequence variants was a sequencing artifact. Several of the most significant clusters were apparently associated with common viral pathogens in a later analysis.

In regard to this clone: Its cognate antigen is unknown.

The donors (healthy individuals) were bone marrow donors. Donors were ostensibly healthy at sampling, although undocumented immune exposures were probable. Primers: 60 Vbeta forward and 13 Jbeta reverse. Profiling relied on immunoSEQ multiplex PCR, and the TCRdb table lists in-frame clones only, not all of them. In the table there are more than 90,000 clones, about 81% of which are singletons. The sequence derives from a man between 50 and 59 years old in good health and CMV-seronegative. Source material: PBMCs.

The CDR3 DNA follows: TGTGCCAGCAGTCCCGCGGGCCTGACGAGCTCCTACGAGCAGTACTTC. Translating gives CASSPAGLTSSYEQYF. This chain connects TRBV27 to TRBJ2-7; tentative D call: TRBD2 (5 bases). Germline CDR1 is MNHEY and CDR2 is SMNVEV (reference sequence). The CDR3 spans 16 residues. The V gene lost 5 bases and the J gene lost 0 bases, with 17 bases spanning the gap.